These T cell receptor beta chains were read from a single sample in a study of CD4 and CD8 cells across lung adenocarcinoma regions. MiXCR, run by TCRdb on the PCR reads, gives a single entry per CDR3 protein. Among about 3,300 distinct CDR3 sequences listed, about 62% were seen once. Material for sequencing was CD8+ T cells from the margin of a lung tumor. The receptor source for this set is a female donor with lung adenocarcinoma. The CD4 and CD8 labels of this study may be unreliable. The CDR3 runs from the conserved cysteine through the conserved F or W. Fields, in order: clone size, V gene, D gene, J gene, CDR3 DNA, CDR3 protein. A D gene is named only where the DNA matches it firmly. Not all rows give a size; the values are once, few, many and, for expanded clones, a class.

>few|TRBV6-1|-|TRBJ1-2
TGTGCCAGCACCGCAATTAGCCAGGGGAGTGGCTACACCTTC
CASTAISQGSGYTF
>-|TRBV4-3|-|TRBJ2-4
TGCGCCAGCAGCCAGGGGATGGGGGGGCGTGACCGAGAGACTCAGTACTTC
CASSQGMGGRDRETQYF
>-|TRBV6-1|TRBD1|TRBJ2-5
TGTGCCAGCAGCGGGACAGATAAACAAGAGACCCAGTACTTC
CASSGTDKQETQYF
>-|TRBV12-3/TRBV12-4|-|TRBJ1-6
TGTGCCAGCAGCAGGGTCGTTGGATACAATAATTCACCCCTCCACTTT
CASSRVVGYNNSPLHF
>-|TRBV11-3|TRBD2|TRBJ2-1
TGTGCCAGCAGTTTCGGGGCGGGAGTATACAATGAGCAGTTCTTC
CASSFGAGVYNEQFF
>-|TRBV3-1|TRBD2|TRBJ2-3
TGTGCCAGCAGCCAAGGGACGCTAGCGGAGTTCACAGATACGCAGTATTTT
CASSQGTLAEFTDTQYF
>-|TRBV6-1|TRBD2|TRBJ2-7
TGTGCCAGCAGCACCATTACTAGCGCCTACGAGCAGTACTTC
CASSTITSAYEQYF
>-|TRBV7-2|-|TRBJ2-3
TGTGCCAGCAGCTTGGAGATCGAGGCGGCCAGGACAGATACGCAGTACTTT
CASSLEIEAARTDTQYF
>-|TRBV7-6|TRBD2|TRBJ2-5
TGTGCCAGCAGCTTAGGGGGATGGGGGGGACGGGACGGAGATACCCAGTACTTC
CASSLGGWGGRDGDTQYF
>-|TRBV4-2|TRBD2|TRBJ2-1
TGTGCCAGCAGCCAATCGGGACTAGCCGAGAATGAGCAGTTCTTC
CASSQSGLAENEQFF
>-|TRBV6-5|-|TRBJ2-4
TGTGCCAGCAGTTCCGGACCCGGGCTCCTTTTAGCCAAAAACATTCAGTACTTC
CASSSGPGLLLAKNIQYF
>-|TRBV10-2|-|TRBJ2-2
TGCGCCAGCAGTGAGCTGCGGACATCGAACACCGGGGAGCTGTTTTTT
CASSELRTSNTGELFF
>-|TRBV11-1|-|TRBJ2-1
TGTGCCAGCAGCTTAGGGAGGAGCTCCTACAATGAGCAGTTCTTC
CASSLGRSSYNEQFF
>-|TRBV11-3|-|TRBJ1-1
TGTGCCAGCAGCTTCGGGGTCGGCGCTGAAGCTTTCTTT
CASSFGVGAEAFF
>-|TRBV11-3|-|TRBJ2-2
TGTGCCAGCAGCTCTGGGAGGGGGCGACGGTCCGGGGAGCTGTTTTTT
CASSSGRGRRSGELFF
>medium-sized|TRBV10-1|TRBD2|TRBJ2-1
TGCGCCAGCAGTGAGCAAGCGGGAGTCTTTATGGATGAGCAGTTCTTC
CASSEQAGVFMDEQFF
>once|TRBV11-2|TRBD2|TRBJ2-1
TGTGCCAGCAGCTTTACTAGCGGGTTACCTACCTACAATGAGCAGTTCTTC
CASSFTSGLPTYNEQFF
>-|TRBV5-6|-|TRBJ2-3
TGTGCCAGCAGCTTTTGGGGCACAGATACGCAGTATTTT
CASSFWGTDTQYF
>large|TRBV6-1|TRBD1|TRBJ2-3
TGTGCCAGCAGTGGTGGACAGGGGGCAGATACGCAGTATTTT
CASSGGQGADTQYF
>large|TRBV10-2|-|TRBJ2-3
TGCGCCAGCAGTTCCCGGGACAAAGGGGCAGATACGCAGTATTTT
CASSSRDKGADTQYF
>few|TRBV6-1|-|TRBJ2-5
TGTGCCAGCAGTCTCTCTAATTCGGTCTTC
CASSLSNSVF
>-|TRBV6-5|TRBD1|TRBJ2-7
TGTGCCAGCAGTTACCCAGGGGGTTACGAGCAGTACTTC
CASSYPGGYEQYF
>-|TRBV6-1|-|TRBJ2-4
TGTGCCAGCAGTACAGGGAAACCACTAGGCAAAAACATGCAGTACTTC
CASSTGKPLGKNMQYF